This TCR beta chain was retrieved from a study of CD8 T cells in ankylosing spondylitis. Each CDR3 protein gets one entry after TCRdb re-called the 5' RACE reads with MiXCR. The table lists 250,000 or so distinct CDR3 sequences, 20% to 30% of them singletons. This CDR3 is built from 16 residues. Germline values: CDR1 DFQATT, CDR2 SNEGSKA (reference sequence). V lost 0 bases to trimming and J lost 1 base, with 13 bases between them. Sequenced: blood, either unsorted or a sorted T cell fraction (not recorded which). The V call is TRBV20-1, the J call TRBJ2-1; perhaps TRBD1 as D (7 bases). The sequence came from a male donor with ankylosing spondylitis or in good health (not recorded which). DNA for the CDR3: TGCAGTGCTAGAGATGGAGGGGGCGCTTCCTACAATGAGCAGTTCTTC. Residues: CSARDGGGASYNEQFF.